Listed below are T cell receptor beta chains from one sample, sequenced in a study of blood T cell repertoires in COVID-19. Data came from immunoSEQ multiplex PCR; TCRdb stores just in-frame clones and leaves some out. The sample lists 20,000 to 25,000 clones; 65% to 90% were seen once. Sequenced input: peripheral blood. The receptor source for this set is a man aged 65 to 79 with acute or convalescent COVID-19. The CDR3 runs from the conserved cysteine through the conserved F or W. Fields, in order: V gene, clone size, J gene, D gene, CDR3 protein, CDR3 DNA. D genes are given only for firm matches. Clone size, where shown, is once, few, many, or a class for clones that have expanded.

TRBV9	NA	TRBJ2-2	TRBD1	CASSGQGVLFF	TGTGCCAGCAGCGGACAGGGGGTGCTGTTTTTT
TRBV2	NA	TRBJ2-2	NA	CASSGDEGDTGELFF	TGTGCCAGCAGTGGGGACGAGGGGGACACCGGGGAGCTGTTTTTT
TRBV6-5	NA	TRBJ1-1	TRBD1	CASIPLTGGTEAFF	TGTGCCAGCATCCCATTGACAGGGGGCACTGAAGCTTTCTTT
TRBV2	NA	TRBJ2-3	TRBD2	CASRRTSVGRTQYF	TGTGCCAGCCGTAGGACTAGCGTTGGGAGGACGCAGTATTTT
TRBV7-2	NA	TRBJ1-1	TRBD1	CASSLAFHGTGEAFF	TGTGCCAGCAGCTTAGCGTTTCACGGGACAGGCGAAGCTTTCTTT
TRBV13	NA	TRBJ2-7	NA	CASSIGTRSYEQYF	TGTGCCAGCAGCATCGGGACACGGAGCTACGAGCAGTACTTC
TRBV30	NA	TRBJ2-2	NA	CAWSRSFGGPNTGELFF	TGTGCCTGGAGTCGTTCGTTTGGGGGCCCGAACACCGGGGAGCTGTTTTTT
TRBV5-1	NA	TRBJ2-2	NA	CASTPVGGTGELFF	TGCGCCAGCACCCCAGTCGGAGGCACCGGGGAGCTGTTTTTT
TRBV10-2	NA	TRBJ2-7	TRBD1	CASRDRAGEQYF	TGCGCCAGCAGGGACAGGGCGGGCGAGCAGTACTTC
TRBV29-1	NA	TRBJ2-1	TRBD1	CSVVSGGINEQFF	TGCAGCGTTGTGTCAGGGGGCATCAATGAGCAGTTCTTC
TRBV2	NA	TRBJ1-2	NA	CASTAGTASYGYTF	TGTGCCAGCACCGCGGGGACTGCTAGTTATGGCTACACCTTC
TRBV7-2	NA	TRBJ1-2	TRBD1	CASSPGTGGDGYTF	TGTGCCAGCAGCCCCGGGACAGGGGGCGACGGCTACACCTTC
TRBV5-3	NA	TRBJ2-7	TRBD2	CARSRYRGTSGRHNEQYF	TGTGCCAGAAGCCGTTACAGGGGAACTAGCGGGAGACATAACGAGCAGTACTTC
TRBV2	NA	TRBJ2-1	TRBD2	CASSDQTSGSNEQFF	TGTGCCAGCAGTGACCAGACTAGCGGGAGCAATGAGCAGTTCTTC
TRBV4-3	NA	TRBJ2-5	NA	CASSQEGGKGQETQYF	TGCGCCAGCAGCCAAGAGGGCGGGAAGGGGCAAGAGACCCAGTACTTC
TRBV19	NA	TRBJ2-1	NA	CASRPDGGINEQFF	TGTGCCAGCCGCCCGGACGGGGGAATCAATGAGCAGTTCTTC
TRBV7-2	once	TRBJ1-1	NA	CASSEDLGTEAFF	TGTGCCAGCAGCGAAGATCTCGGCACTGAAGCTTTCTTT
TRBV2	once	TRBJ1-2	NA	CASSETGASGYTF	TGTGCCAGCAGTGAGACAGGAGCAAGCGGCTACACCTTC
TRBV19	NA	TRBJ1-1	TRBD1	CASNTPPGTGFTEAFF	TGTGCCAGTAACACCCCGCCTGGGACAGGGTTCACTGAAGCTTTCTTT
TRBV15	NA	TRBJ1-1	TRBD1	CATSRRRTGTRNPEAFF	TGTGCCACCAGCAGAAGACGGACAGGGACCCGTAACCCTGAAGCTTTCTTT